This section outlines one T cell receptor beta chain sequence together with its context. These data are taken from a study of blood T cell repertoires in COVID-19. V was clipped by 4 bases and J by 4 bases, with 13 bases between them. Germline-derived CDR1 and CDR2 are LGHDT and YNNKEL (reference sequence). The length of the CDR3 is 15 residues. Assay: immunoSEQ multiplex PCR; the TCRdb copy retains only in-frame clones and omits some. Of 150,000 to 200,000 clones listed, 65% to 90% are singletons. The V call is TRBV3-1 (or the pseudogene TRBV3-2), the J call TRBJ2-2, with TRBD2 as a possible D gene (5 bases). Sample: peripheral blood. The TCR was taken from a man between 45 and 60 years old with active or convalescent COVID-19. The CDR3 bases are TGTGCCAGCAGCCCTACATCAGAGGGCACCGGGGAGCTGTTTTTT. Residues: CASSPTSEGTGELFF.